A selection of T cell receptor beta chains follows, all from one sample in a study of T cells in Graves' hyperthyroidism and ophthalmopathy. TCRdb ran MiXCR on the multiplex PCR reads and lists one entry per CDR3 protein. The table shows roughly 580,000 distinct CDR3 sequences, with roughly 13% occurring only once. Sequenced material: blood. The receptors here all came from a woman aged 25-40 years with Graves' hyperthyroidism that later progressed to Graves' ophthalmopathy. Both conserved end residues are trimmed from each CDR3. Clone size appears in some rows only: once, few, many, or a class for an expanded clone.

>many|TRBV19|TRBJ2-1
ASSKGLAHNEQF
>NA|TRBV19|TRBJ2-2
ASSILGGAPDGELF
>many|TRBV11-3|TRBJ2-5
ASSPPLSGQETQY
>NA|TRBV4-3|TRBJ2-7
ASSLGQAPAEQY
>few|TRBV7-6|TRBJ2-1
ASSLEVLVYNEQF
>many|TRBV11-2|TRBJ2-6
ASSLTLPPSGANVLT
>NA|TRBV19|TRBJ2-1
ASSIRGSYNEQF
>few|TRBV10-3|TRBJ1-1
AIKQGVLNTEAF
>NA|TRBV5-1|TRBJ1-5
ASSLGGWGLSNQPQH
>many|TRBV12-3/TRBV12-4|TRBJ1-6
ASIPGQFNSPLH
>NA|TRBV10-2|TRBJ2-2
ASSAGQGTGELF
>few|TRBV19|TRBJ2-6
ASSTDISGANVLT
>many|TRBV20-1|TRBJ2-1
SARTRLAGGEQF
>few|TRBV29-1|TRBJ2-3
SVDSQAGRTDTQY
>many|TRBV27|TRBJ2-3
ASSFWSSGRRDTDTQY
>many|TRBV6-1|TRBJ2-1
ASSLRPGSLIYNEQF
>many|TRBV11-3|TRBJ1-6
ASSFPDSPLH
>few|TRBV20-1|TRBJ2-2
SVPLAGGPPGELF
>few|TRBV7-9|TRBJ1-5
ASSPILGGGPQH
>many|TRBV27|TRBJ2-2
ASSLSSGQPTNTGELF
>many|TRBV9|TRBJ1-3
ASSVVGSESSGNTIY
>NA|TRBV7-9|TRBJ2-3
ASTAPGRGSTDTQY
>once|TRBV27|TRBJ1-2
ASTDRPNYGYT
>many|TRBV20-1|TRBJ1-6
SAHRDGGNSPLH
>many|TRBV20-1|TRBJ2-1
SARVGLAVYNEQF
>many|TRBV3-1|TRBJ2-3
ASSQGTSGDTQY
>few|TRBV10-3|TRBJ2-5
AISNGLETQY
>many|TRBV7-2|TRBJ2-3
ASSLAPGADTQY
>NA|TRBV6-5|TRBJ2-7
ASSYSGSDPYEQY
>NA|TRBV24-1|TRBJ1-2
ATSDKGQGFGYT
>many|TRBV6-2/TRBV6-3|TRBJ2-3
ASSPRGRSTDTQY
>NA|TRBV9|TRBJ2-1
ASSVLTSGRDNEQF
>NA|TRBV4-1|TRBJ1-5
ASSQAMGRGQPQH